Included here is one T cell receptor beta chain sequence, with context. Its antigen remains unknown. The PCR was carried out with 60 Vbeta primers and 13 Jbeta primers. Only in-frame clones appear in the TCRdb table, and some are missing; sequencing was by immunoSEQ multiplex PCR. The top ten hold over 1% of the sample, which has about 190,000 clones, approximately 87% seen once. This sample stems from a study of cytomegalovirus exposure and HLA in healthy donors. General study results and limits: Links to common viral pathogens appeared, in a later analysis, for several of the most significant clusters.

The germline V and J ends were trimmed by 5 bases and 6 bases, with 10 bases remaining between them. CDR3 size: 12 residues. Looked up from germline, CDR1 is SNHLY and CDR2 is FYNNEI. The sample was PBMCs. The receptor was isolated from a man aged 25 to 40 in good health and CMV-seronegative. The chain uses TRBV2 and TRBJ1-2, with unresolved D. DNA of the CDR3: TGTGCCAGCAGTCTCGACTACAATGGCTACACCTTC. This gives the protein CASSLDYNGYTF.